Following are 6 T cell receptor beta chains from one sample sequenced in a study of Ad26.COV2.S vaccination and SARS-CoV-2 variants. Described treatment: about 20 received Ad26.COV2.S at low or high dose, single or two shots; a few received placebo; per-sample allocation not given. Material that was analyzed had been drawn on day 63 after the first vaccine or placebo injection. Measured with immunoSEQ multiplex PCR; TCRdb has only the in-frame clones, and not every one. The sample includes some 270,000 clones, around 88% of them seen just once. Sequencing was performed on peripheral blood, taken in a trial of Ad26.COV2.S vaccine versus placebo. The receptors derive from a person aged 18-65 years who received the Ad26.COV2.S COVID-19 vaccine or a placebo.

This chain uses TRBV7-2 with TRBJ2-7; TRBD2 agrees at 8 bases. V trimming: 0 bases; J trimming: 2 bases; junction bases outside the gene matches: 12. Germline CDR1 and CDR2: SGHTA and FQGNSA. The CDR3 totals 18 residues. The CDR3 reads CASSLALSTSAVAYEQYV. CDR3 DNA sequence: TGTGCCAGCAGCTTAGCCCTGTCGACTAGCGCGGTGGCCTACGAGCAGTACGTC.

V gene TRBV27 combines with J gene TRBJ2-7, with D possibly TRBD1 on 6 matching bases. The CDR3 length is 15 residues. V was cut by 0 bases and J by 0 bases, with 9 bases left in between. Germline V lookup: CDR1 MNHEY, CDR2 SMNVEV (reference sequence). The CDR3 sequence: CASSLSTGFSYEQYF. DNA for the CDR3: TGTGCCAGCAGTTTATCTACAGGGTTCTCCTACGAGCAGTACTTC.

The V call is TRBV7-8, the J call TRBJ2-7, with TRBD1 matching 8 bases. The V gene's germline CDR1 is SGHVS and CDR2 FQNEAQ. The CDR3 runs 14 residues. The trim removed 6 bases at V and 0 bases at J, leaving 4 bases unmatched. The CDR3 DNA is TGTGCCAGCAGTCGGACAGGGAGCTCCTACGAGCAGTACGTC. Protein sequence: CASSRTGSSYEQYV.

The V gene is TRBV7-9, the J gene TRBJ1-4; D is uncertain. Between the trimmed V and J ends, which lost 5 bases and 0 bases, there was a span of 13 bases. CDR3 size: 16 residues. Germline-derived CDR1 and CDR2 are SEHNR and FQNEAQ (reference sequence). The CDR3 sequence: CASSLRTGPTNEKLFF. Here the CDR3 DNA reads TGTGCCAGCAGCCTACGGACGGGCCCAACTAATGAAAAACTGTTTTTT.

This chain uses TRBV19 with TRBJ2-1; TRBD2 matches at 9 bases. The CDR3 sequence is 15 residues long. The V and J ends lost 5 bases and 0 bases, in that order; junction bases with no gene match: 2. Germline V CDR1 and CDR2: LNHDA, SQIVND (reference sequence). In DNA, the CDR3 is TGTGCCAGTAGTGATAGCGGGGGCTCCTACAATGAGCAGTTCTTC. It is translated as CASSDSGGSYNEQFF.

The V call is TRBV11-3, the J call TRBJ2-1; no clear D gene. Trimming shortened V by 5 bases and J by 10 bases, and 9 bases separated the two germline ends. Germline assignment: CDR1 SGHNT and CDR2 YENEEA. The CDR3 runs 11 residues. CDR3: CASSLSGEQFF. CDR3 DNA sequence: TGTGCCAGCAGCCTCTCTGGGGAGCAGTTCTTC.